The rows below give T cell receptor beta chains drawn from one sample of a study of blood T cell repertoires in COVID-19. Profiled with immunoSEQ multiplex PCR; TCRdb holds only in-frame clones, not every one. The sample has some 380,000 clones; around 90% are singletons. The sequencing sample was made of peripheral blood. The receptors were gathered from a man between 18 and 29 years old with active or convalescent COVID-19. Each CDR3 is given with its conserved first and last residue. D genes are given only for firm matches. Not every row has a clone size; where given, it reads once, few, many or a size class.

d_gene	v_gene	abundance	j_gene	CDR3nt	CDR3aa
.	TRBV7-2	.	TRBJ2-7	TGTGCCAGCAGCTTAGCATTCGGGGGGCTCTACTACGAGCAGTACTTC	CASSLAFGGLYYEQYF
TRBD2	TRBV18	.	TRBJ2-7	TGTGCCAGCTCAACCAGTCCGGGAGGTCCCTTCGAGCAGTACTTC	CASSTSPGGPFEQYF
.	TRBV14	.	TRBJ2-7	TGTGCCAGCAGCCAAGTAGGACTCTACGAGCAGTACTTC	CASSQVGLYEQYF
TRBD1	TRBV2	.	TRBJ1-2	TGTGCCAGCAGCGCCACAGGGGGAGGCTATGGCTACACCTTC	CASSATGGGYGYTF
.	TRBV7-2	.	TRBJ2-3	TGTGCCAGCAGCTTAGCAGGCGAGGTCAATAAAGATACGCAGTATTTT	CASSLAGEVNKDTQYF
TRBD1	TRBV25-1	.	TRBJ1-2	TGTGCCAGCAGGCCAGGGGGACAGGGAGGTTCTACCTATGGCTACACCTTC	CASRPGGQGGSTYGYTF
TRBD1	TRBV7-2	once	TRBJ1-6	TGTGCCAGCAGCCAGGCCGGACAGGGAAACAATTCACCCCTCCACTTT	CASSQAGQGNNSPLHF
TRBD1	TRBV28	.	TRBJ1-2	TGTGCCAGCAGTACAACAGGGGGCGCTTCCTATGGCTACACCTTC	CASSTTGGASYGYTF
TRBD2	TRBV7-8	.	TRBJ2-5	TGTGCCAGCAGCCTTACAGTGATTTCACTAGCGGGGGGAAGTTTGGAAGAGACCCAGTACTTC	CASSLTVISLAGGSLEETQYF
.	TRBV16	.	TRBJ1-4	TGTGCCAGCAGCCAACCGCGAGGACTCCTTAATGAAAAACTGTTTTTT	CASSQPRGLLNEKLFF
.	TRBV7-9	.	TRBJ2-5	TGTGCCAGCAGTCTCGACAGGATCCAAGAGACCCAGTACTTC	CASSLDRIQETQYF
.	TRBV27	.	TRBJ2-4	TGTGCCAGTAGCACCCAGGGGGCCAAAAACATTCAGTACTTC	CASSTQGAKNIQYF
TRBD2	TRBV7-3	.	TRBJ2-7	TGTGCCAGCAGCTTAGGGCTAGCGGGCCCCTACGAGCAGTACTTC	CASSLGLAGPYEQYF
.	TRBV4-1	.	TRBJ1-2	TGCGCCAGCAGCCAAGATTGGCAGATGTATGGCTACACCTTC	CASSQDWQMYGYTF
TRBD2	TRBV5-1	.	TRBJ2-2	TGCGCCAGCCATGGGAATCTAGCGGACCTGGGGGAGCTGTTTTTT	CASHGNLADLGELFF
.	TRBV7-9	once	TRBJ2-5	TGTGCCAGCAGCTTAGTAACCGGAGCACAAGAGACCCAGTACTTC	CASSLVTGAQETQYF
.	TRBV24-1	few	TRBJ1-2	TGTGCCACCAGACCGAGTACTTCCTATGGCTACACCTTC	CATRPSTSYGYTF
.	TRBV4-1	.	TRBJ1-2	TGCGCCAGCAGCCAAGCGGGTCGGGCAGGGGATAACTATGGCTACACCTTC	CASSQAGRAGDNYGYTF
TRBD2	TRBV15	.	TRBJ2-3	TGTGCCACGCGACTACCTGGTAGCGGGGGCTACACAGATACGCAGTATTTT	CATRLPGSGGYTDTQYF
TRBD1	TRBV5-1	.	TRBJ2-2	TGCGCCAGCAGCTTGGTCAGACAGGGCGTGGGCACCGGGGAGCTGTTTTTT	CASSLVRQGVGTGELFF
TRBD1	TRBV15	once	TRBJ2-7	TGTGCCACCAGCTTAGACAGGGCTGGGGCCTACGAGCAGTACTTC	CATSLDRAGAYEQYF
.	TRBV19	.	TRBJ2-7	TGTGCCAGTAGCCCCACCCCCCGGGGGGCGACTAACCCCTACGAGCAGTACTTC	CASSPTPRGATNPYEQYF
TRBD2	TRBV28	.	TRBJ2-7	TGTGCCAGCAGTTCGGGGGGGTTAGGCTCCTACGAGCAGTACTTC	CASSSGGLGSYEQYF
TRBD1	TRBV5-1	.	TRBJ1-4	TGCGCCAGCAGCATCGGACAGGGGGGAGCTACTAATGAAAAACTGTTTTTT	CASSIGQGGATNEKLFF
.	TRBV7-6	.	TRBJ1-3	TGTGCCAGCAGCTTATCAGGATCCTTCTCTGGAAACACCATATATTTT	CASSLSGSFSGNTIYF
.	TRBV30	.	TRBJ1-3	TGTGCCTGGAGTGTACGGTCCCCACGCTCTGGAAACACCATATATTTT	CAWSVRSPRSGNTIYF
.	TRBV6-5	.	TRBJ1-2	TGTGCCAGCACCCCGGAGTACTATGGCTACACCTTC	CASTPEYYGYTF
.	TRBV28	.	TRBJ1-1	TGTGCCAGTGAGGCGAACACTGAAGCTTTCTTT	CASEANTEAFF
.	TRBV19	.	TRBJ1-6	TGTGCCAGTAGTATACTCCCCGGCTATAATTCACCCCTCCACTTT	CASSILPGYNSPLHF
.	TRBV27	.	TRBJ2-7	TGTGCCAGCAGCGGAGGGCTAGGCGAGCAGTACTTC	CASSGGLGEQYF
.	TRBV7-9	.	TRBJ2-1	TGTGCCAGCAGCTTAGGCAAGGGAGTCGGTGAGCAGTTCTTC	CASSLGKGVGEQFF
.	TRBV6-1	.	TRBJ1-5	TGTGCCAGCGAAACCAGGGCGAATCAGCCCCAGCATTTT	CASETRANQPQHF
TRBD1	TRBV13	.	TRBJ2-1	TGTGCCAGCAGCTTAGGAGACAGGGGTGGTGAGCAGTTCTTC	CASSLGDRGGEQFF
.	TRBV7-2	.	TRBJ1-1	TGTGCCAGCAGCCTACAGGCGAACACTGAAGCTTTCTTT	CASSLQANTEAFF
TRBD1	TRBV6-4	.	TRBJ1-4	TGTGCCAGCCGCCAGGGACAGGGAGGCTCTAATGAAAAACTGTTTTTT	CASRQGQGGSNEKLFF
TRBD2	TRBV28	.	TRBJ2-7	TGTGCCAGCAGTGCCCGGACTAGCGGAACCTACGAGCAGTACTTC	CASSARTSGTYEQYF
TRBD1	TRBV29-1	.	TRBJ1-4	TGCAGCGTTGAAGAGGACAGGGAAAAACTGTTTTTT	CSVEEDREKLFF
.	TRBV27	few	TRBJ1-2	TGTGCCAGCAGTTTACGGCCTCCAGGGGGCTACACCTTC	CASSLRPPGGYTF
.	TRBV18	once	TRBJ2-7	TGTGCCAGCTCAAGGACGGACAGCTACGAGCAGTACTTC	CASSRTDSYEQYF
.	TRBV6-6	.	TRBJ1-6	TGTGCCAGCAGTCACCACAGGGTCGGGTCCTATAATTCACCCCTCCACTTT	CASSHHRVGSYNSPLHF
.	TRBV6-5	.	TRBJ1-1	TGTGCCAGCTCCCGGGAGTGGTGGACTGAAGCTTTCTTT	CASSREWWTEAFF
.	TRBV18	.	TRBJ1-2	TGTGCCAGCTCACCACCGCTGGCGGGAAGTGGCTACACCTTC	CASSPPLAGSGYTF
.	TRBV12-3/TRBV12-4	.	TRBJ2-7	TGTGCCAGCAGTCGGGACAACTACGAGCAGTACTTC	CASSRDNYEQYF
.	TRBV9	.	TRBJ1-2	TGTGCCAGCAGCGCCCAGGGTGGGAAGGACTATGGCTACACCTTC	CASSAQGGKDYGYTF
TRBD1	TRBV5-1	.	TRBJ2-7	TGCGCCAGCAGGAATTTGAAACAGGGGGCTGACGAGCAGTACTTC	CASRNLKQGADEQYF
TRBD1	TRBV6-5	.	TRBJ1-2	TGTGCCAGCGCGACAGGGGGCTATGGCTACACCTTC	CASATGGYGYTF
.	TRBV25-1	.	TRBJ2-1	TGTGCCAGCAGTGAATCCTGGAGAGGGTACAATGAGCAGTTCTTC	CASSESWRGYNEQFF
.	TRBV28	.	TRBJ1-5	TGTGCCAGCGGGAGAGGATATAGCAATCAGCCCCAGCATTTT	CASGRGYSNQPQHF
TRBD1	TRBV7-9	.	TRBJ2-2	TGTGCCAGCAGTCTCGGCCCCGGGACAGAAAAAACAAGGACCGGGGAGCTGTTTTTT	CASSLGPGTEKTRTGELFF
TRBD2	TRBV27	.	TRBJ2-1	TGTGCCAGCAGTTTACCGGGACTAGCGGGATCCTACAATGAGCAGTTCTTC	CASSLPGLAGSYNEQFF
TRBD1	TRBV6-6	.	TRBJ1-2	TGTGCCCACAGGGGGATGGATGGCTACACCTTC	CAHRGMDGYTF
TRBD2	TRBV5-1	.	TRBJ2-2	TGCGCCAGCAGCTTCCCAACGAGGGCGGGGGACACCGGGGAGCTGTTTTTT	CASSFPTRAGDTGELFF
.	TRBV6-2/TRBV6-3	.	TRBJ2-7	TGTGCCAGCAGTACTGGGTGGGCTAGCCGTTTCTCCTACGAGCAGTACTTC	CASSTGWASRFSYEQYF
.	TRBV5-5	.	TRBJ2-1	TGTGCCAGCAGCTTCGGACTGATCCCACAGTTCTTC	CASSFGLIPQFF